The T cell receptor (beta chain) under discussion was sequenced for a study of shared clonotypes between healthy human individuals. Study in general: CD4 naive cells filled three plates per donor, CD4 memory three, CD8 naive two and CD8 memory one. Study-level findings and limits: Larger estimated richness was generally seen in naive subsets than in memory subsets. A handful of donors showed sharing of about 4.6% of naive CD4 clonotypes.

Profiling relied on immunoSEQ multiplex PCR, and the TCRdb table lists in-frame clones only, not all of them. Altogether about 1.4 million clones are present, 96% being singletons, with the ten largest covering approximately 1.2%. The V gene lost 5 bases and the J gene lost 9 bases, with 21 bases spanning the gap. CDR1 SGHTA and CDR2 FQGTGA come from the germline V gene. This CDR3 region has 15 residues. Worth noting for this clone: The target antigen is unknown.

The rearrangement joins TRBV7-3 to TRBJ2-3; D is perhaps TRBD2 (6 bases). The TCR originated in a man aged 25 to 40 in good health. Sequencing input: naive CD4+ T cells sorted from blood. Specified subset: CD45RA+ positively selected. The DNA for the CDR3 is TGTGCCAGCAGCCCCAAAGGAGGGACGACCACCACGCAGTATTTT. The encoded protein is CASSPKGGTTTTQYF.